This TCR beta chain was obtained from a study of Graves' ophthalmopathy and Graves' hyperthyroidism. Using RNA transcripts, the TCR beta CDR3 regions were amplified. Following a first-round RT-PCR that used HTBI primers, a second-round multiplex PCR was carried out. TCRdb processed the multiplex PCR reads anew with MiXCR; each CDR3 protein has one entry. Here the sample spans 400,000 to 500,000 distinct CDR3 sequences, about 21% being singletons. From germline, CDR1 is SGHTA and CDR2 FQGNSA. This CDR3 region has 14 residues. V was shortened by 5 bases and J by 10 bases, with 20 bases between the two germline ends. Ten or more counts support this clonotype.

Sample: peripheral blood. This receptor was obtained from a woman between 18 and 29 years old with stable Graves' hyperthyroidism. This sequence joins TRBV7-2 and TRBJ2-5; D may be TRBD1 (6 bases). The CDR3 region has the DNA TGTGCCAGCAGCCTAGGGTCAGGGGTTGTGGTCCAGTACTTC. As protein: CASSLGSGVVVQYF.